This record covers a single T cell receptor beta chain. This specimen comes from a study of blood T cell repertoires in COVID-19. Study details: Collection of acute and convalescent COVID-19 samples took place in the United States, Italy and Spain. PBMCs, B-cell-depleted T cells, or T cells provided the cDNA or gDNA that made up the material.

Recruited during active infection, patients (from Seattle) were subsequently followed longitudinally. Trimming pared 7 bases from V and 4 bases from J, leaving 14 bases between. The CDR3 spans 14 residues. CDR1 and CDR2 from the germline V gene are MNHEY and SVGAGI. Clones were read by immunoSEQ multiplex PCR, and TCRdb kept only the in-frame ones, dropping some. The sample includes about 210,000 clones, around four fifths of them seen just once. This clonotype originated in a man aged 55 to 70 with COVID-19, enrolled during active disease. V usage is TRBV6-5 and J usage is TRBJ1-5; the D gene is possibly TRBD1 (5 bases). The sample was peripheral blood. The CDR3 DNA follows: TGTGCCAGCACTTCTGCGGGGGGGAATCAGCCCCAGCATTTT. Its protein is CASTSAGGNQPQHF.